A single sample is the source of the 24 T cell receptor beta chains below, sequenced in a study of cytomegalovirus exposure and HLA in healthy donors. The PCR was carried out with 60 Vbeta primers and 13 Jbeta primers. Repertoires were generated with immunoSEQ multiplex PCR, while TCRdb's copy carries only in-frame clones and drops some. Found here are around 130,000 clones, around 85% of them singletons; the top ten hold about 6.7%. The sample taken for sequencing was PBMCs. These receptors were obtained from a woman aged 25 to 45 in good health and CMV-seropositive.

This rearrangement joins TRBV30 to TRBJ1-2, with 11 positions matching TRBD1. The V gene end was trimmed by 4 bases and the J gene end by 6 bases; junction bases not matched to a gene: 10. The CDR3 totals 15 residues. Germline lookup yields CDR1 GTSNPN and CDR2 SVGIG (reference sequence). The CDR3, as DNA: TGTGCCTGGATCCTACCGGGACAGGGGGGAGATGGCTACACCTTC. As protein: CAWILPGQGGDGYTF. Looking up the rest from reference TRBV30 and TRBJ1-2 gives the full variable domain: SQTIHQWPATLVQPVGSPLSLECTVEGTSNPNLYWYRQAAGRGLQLLFYSVGIGQISSEVPQNLSASRPQDRQFILSSKKLLLSDSGFYLCAWILPGQGGDGYTFGSGTRLTVV.

In this sample, this clone turned up once. This chain links TRBV2 with TRBJ2-1; TRBD2 matches at 8 bases. Germline values: CDR1 SNHLY, CDR2 FYNNEI. J gave up 9 bases and V 5 bases, and 12 bases lay outside the gene matches. CDR3 size: 15 residues. Here the CDR3 DNA reads TGTGCCAGCAGTTCTGGACTAGCCAGGGGTCCTGAGCAGTTCTTC. Amino acids: CASSSGLARGPEQFF.

This chain uses TRBV29-1 with TRBJ1-2, with 9 nucleotides matching TRBD1. Losses at the gene ends were 4 bases for V and 7 bases for J; bases not matched to a gene: 4. This CDR3 region has 12 residues. Per the germline V gene, CDR1 is SQVTM and CDR2 is ANQGSEA. Here the CDR3 reads CSVVQGAVGYTF. The DNA of the CDR3 is TGCAGCGTTGTACAGGGGGCTGTTGGCTACACCTTC.

V gene TRBV11-2 combines with J gene TRBJ1-2, with D tentatively TRBD1 (5 bases). The CDR3 length is 13 residues. V lost 3 bases to trimming and J lost 4 bases, with 9 bases between them. Per the germline V gene, CDR1 is SGHAT and CDR2 is FQNNGV. The DNA for the CDR3 is TGTGCCAGCAGCTTGGGGCGGATCTATGGCTACACCTTC. Its translation: CASSLGRIYGYTF.

The V gene is TRBV30, the J gene TRBJ2-2, with D maybe TRBD1 (6 bases). V dropped 4 bases and J dropped 6 bases, with 12 bases sitting between them. CDR1 is GTSNPN and CDR2 is SVGIG in the germline V gene (reference sequence). The CDR3 covers 13 residues. The CDR3 reads CAWKGPGAGELFF. The CDR3 coding sequence is TGTGCCTGGAAAGGGCCAGGGGCCGGGGAGCTGTTTTTT.

V usage is TRBV13 and J usage is TRBJ1-1; D perhaps matches TRBD1 (5 bases). Per the germline V gene, CDR1 is PRHDT and CDR2 is FYEKMQ (reference sequence). This CDR3 spans 13 amino acids. Deletions cut 3 bases from V and 1 base from J, with 6 bases between. CDR3 in amino acids: CASSFQGNTEAFF. The DNA of the CDR3 is TGTGCCAGCAGCTTCCAGGGGAACACTGAAGCTTTCTTT.

The rearrangement links TRBV2 to TRBJ2-2, with no clear D. The CDR3 extends over 12 amino acids. Between the trimmed V and J ends, which lost 8 bases and 8 bases, there was a span of 12 bases. Germline assignment: CDR1 SNHLY and CDR2 FYNNEI. CDR3 coding DNA: TGTGCCAGCGTCGAGGAGATAGGGGAGCTGTTTTTT. This encodes CASVEEIGELFF.

A single count supports this clone. This rearrangement joins TRBV5-1 to TRBJ1-1; D unclear. The CDR3 loop spans 14 amino acids. Trimming removed 3 bases from V and 1 base from J, with 10 bases in between. CDR1 and CDR2 (germline): SGHRS, YFSETQ. The CDR3 protein is CASSSLTANTEAFF. Written as DNA, the CDR3 is TGCGCCAGCAGCTCCCTTACAGCGAACACTGAAGCTTTCTTT.

The chain is built from TRBV7-3 and TRBJ1-2; 7 bases map to TRBD1. Germline V lookup: CDR1 SGHTA, CDR2 FQGTGA. Losses at the gene ends were 7 bases for V and 8 bases for J; bases not matched to a gene: 13. The CDR3 has 14 amino acids. CDR3 region: CASNSGQALEGYTF. The CDR3 DNA reads as TGTGCCAGCAACAGCGGACAGGCCTTAGAGGGCTACACCTTC.

This clone was recorded only once. This sequence joins TRBV5-1 and TRBJ2-3; weak D call: TRBD2 (7 bases). Germline assignment: CDR1 SGHRS and CDR2 YFSETQ. The CDR3 sequence is 15 residues long. Between the trimmed V and J ends, which lost 4 bases and 6 bases, there was a span of 18 bases. CDR3 residues: CASSRGAGEADTQYF. The CDR3, as DNA: TGCGCCAGCAGCCGGGGGGCGGGAGAGGCGGATACGCAGTATTTT. Supplemented by reference TRBV5-1 and TRBJ2-3, the full variable domain reads KAGVTQTPRYLIKTRGQQVTLSCSPISGHRSVSWYQQTPGQGLQFLFEYFSETQRNKGNFPGRFSGRQFSNSRSEMNVSTLELGDSALYLCASSRGAGEADTQYFGPGTRLTVL.

The chain employs TRBV7-2 and TRBJ1-2, with D perhaps matching TRBD1 (5 bases). V lost 4 bases and J 0 bases, leaving 6 bases between the germline ends. From germline, CDR1 is SGHTA and CDR2 FQGNSA. This CDR3 region has 13 residues. CDR3 sequence (DNA): TGTGCCAGCAGCTGGGGCCCTAACTATGGCTACACCTTC. This codes for CASSWGPNYGYTF.

The rearrangement links TRBV11-1 to TRBJ1-4; D gene unclear. The CDR3 contains 13 residues. Looked up from germline, CDR1 is SGHAT and CDR2 is FQDESV (reference sequence). V shed 3 bases and J shed 7 bases, with 9 bases lying between them. CDR3 nucleotides: TGTGCCAGCAGCTTCAGACCGGGTGAAAAACTGTTTTTT. This translates into CASSFRPGEKLFF.

V gene TRBV28 combines with J gene TRBJ2-3, with D unclear. The CDR3 has 13 amino acids. V was cut by 6 bases and J by 2 bases, with 9 bases left in between. Per the germline V gene, CDR1 is MDHEN and CDR2 is SYDVKM. The CDR3 here is CASRSPFTDTQYF. The CDR3 region has the DNA TGTGCCAGCAGGTCTCCCTTCACAGATACGCAGTATTTT.

For the CDR3, the DNA is TGTGCCAGCAGCCTCGGGGGTGAACAGGGGGATGAAAAACTGTTTTTT. This codes for CASSLGGEQGDEKLFF. This chain links TRBV28 with TRBJ1-4, with 8 bases that match TRBD1. The CDR3 is made up of 16 amino acids. V lost 6 bases and J lost 6; bases outside the gene matches: 12. From germline, CDR1 is MDHEN and CDR2 SYDVKM.

The chain links TRBV6-6 to TRBJ2-2, with D unresolved. V lost 3 bases and J 1 base, leaving 6 bases between the germline ends. The V gene's germline CDR1 is MNHNY and CDR2 SVGAGI (reference sequence). The CDR3 is made up of 14 amino acids. CDR3 loop: CASSYSLNTGELFF. The DNA of the CDR3 is TGTGCCAGCAGTTATTCCCTGAACACCGGGGAGCTGTTTTTT.

The chain employs TRBV6-1 and TRBJ1-1; D not certain. This CDR3 spans 14 amino acids. CDR1 and CDR2 (germline): MNHNS, SASEGT. V was trimmed by 0 bases and J by 5 bases, leaving 10 bases between them. This CDR3 is CASSEADSRTEAFF. The CDR3 region has the DNA TGTGCCAGCAGTGAAGCGGACTCTCGGACTGAAGCTTTCTTT.

The chain is built from TRBV7-9 and TRBJ2-1, with a possible D match to TRBD2 (7 bases). Germline V gene sequence: CDR1 SEHNR, CDR2 FQNEAQ (reference sequence). CDR3 length equals 14 residues. V dropped 1 base and J dropped 8 bases, with 12 bases sitting between them. Here the CDR3 reads CASSLEGGGDEQFF. The CDR3 nucleotides are TGTGCCAGCAGCTTAGAGGGAGGGGGTGATGAGCAGTTCTTC.

The chain links TRBV11-3 to TRBJ2-2; no reliable D call. Germline V CDR1 and CDR2: SGHNT, YENEEA. Trimming took 4 bases from V and 0 from J, leaving 3 bases between them. There are 13 residues in the CDR3. The CDR3 is CASSSTNTGELFF. The CDR3 DNA follows: TGTGCCAGCAGCTCAACGAACACCGGGGAGCTGTTTTTT.

The chain uses TRBV29-1 and TRBJ1-1; D possibly corresponds to TRBD1 (5 bases). This CDR3 comprises 11 residues. The V end was cut by 5 bases, the J end by 13 bases, with 17 bases between. CDR1 and CDR2 from the germline V gene are SQVTM and ANQGSEA. The CDR3 is CSVYSGTEDFF. The CDR3 DNA reads TGCAGCGTTTACTCCGGGACTGAGGATTTCTTT.

The chain uses TRBV7-9 and TRBJ2-1, with 12 nucleotides matching TRBD2. V was pared by 5 bases and J by 8 bases, with 16 bases of the junction left unmatched. CDR3 length: 18 amino acids. CDR1 is SEHNR, CDR2 FQNEAQ, per germline (reference sequence). This CDR3 is CASSLTTSGSIRSYEQFF. CDR3 nucleotides: TGTGCCAGCAGCCTGACGACTAGCGGGAGCATCCGGTCGTATGAGCAGTTCTTC.

The rearrangement uses TRBV19 and TRBJ1-2; D ambiguous. The CDR3 length is 9 residues. Looked up from germline, CDR1 is LNHDA and CDR2 is SQIVND (reference sequence). The CDR3 DNA reads as TGTTCTCCACTGAGTGGCTACACCTTC. As protein: CSPLSGYTF.

In this sample, this clone turned up once. The chain has TRBV5-1 and TRBJ2-5; TRBD1 matches at 7 bases. Germline CDR1 and CDR2: SGHRS and YFSETQ. V shed 3 bases and J 1 base; nucleotides not matched to a gene: 12. The CDR3 loop spans 17 amino acids. CDR3 in amino acids: CASSSWPRQGGQETQYF. The CDR3 DNA follows: TGCGCCAGCAGCTCCTGGCCCCGACAGGGCGGCCAAGAGACCCAGTACTTC.

V usage is TRBV7-9 and J usage is TRBJ2-5; possible D gene TRBD2, 5 bases. Trimming cost V 2 bases and J 1 base, with 8 bases left between them. Germline assignment: CDR1 SEHNR and CDR2 FQNEAQ (reference sequence). The CDR3 is 14 residues long. CDR3 region: CASSLREPQETQYF. The CDR3 DNA is TGTGCCAGCAGCTTAAGGGAGCCCCAAGAGACCCAGTACTTC.

This chain links TRBV10-3 with TRBJ1-1; 9 bases line up with TRBD1. This CDR3 comprises 16 residues. V lost 0 bases to trimming and J lost 7 bases; unmatched junction nucleotides: 9. Germline assignment: CDR1 ENHRY and CDR2 SYGVKD. The CDR3 reads CAISESGDRGWGEAFF. The CDR3 nucleotides are TGTGCCATCAGTGAGTCAGGAGACAGGGGGTGGGGTGAAGCTTTCTTT.